These 30 T cell receptor beta chains were all obtained from the same sample, sequenced in a study of blood T cell repertoires in COVID-19. Sequencing was performed with immunoSEQ multiplex PCR; in TCRdb, only in-frame clones are kept and a portion is missing. The sample has about 34,000 clones; around 90% are singletons. Input material: peripheral blood. The receptors were sampled from a man at least 80 years old with acute or convalescent COVID-19.

The chain joins TRBV7-8 to TRBJ2-3; TRBD2 agrees at 9 bases. The CDR3 runs to 16 residues. Germline CDR1 SGHVS, CDR2 FQNEAQ. V was pared by 1 base and J by 2 bases, with 4 bases of the junction left unmatched. CDR3 in DNA: TGTGCCAGCAGCTTAGTCAGCGGGGGGACCACAGATACGCAGTATTTT. Translating it yields CASSLVSGGTTDTQYF.

The CDR3, as DNA: TGTGCCAGCAGACGGGGGGAAAATGAAAAACTGTTTTTT. It encodes CASRRGENEKLFF. This sequence joins TRBV12-3 or TRBV12-4 and TRBJ1-4, with D perhaps TRBD1 (5 bases). The germline V and J ends were trimmed by 6 bases and 5 bases, with 10 bases remaining between them. This CDR3 is built from 13 residues.

The rearrangement joins TRBV30 to TRBJ1-4; TRBD1 aligns across 8 bases. The V segment lost 1 base and the J segment 7 bases; nucleotides outside the gene matches: 5. Germline V CDR1 and CDR2: GTSNPN, SVGIG (reference sequence). This CDR3 contains 14 residues. The CDR3 DNA follows: TGTGCCTGGAGTGCTATACAGGGGGGTGAAAAACTGTTTTTT. Its protein product is CAWSAIQGGEKLFF.

This clone was counted a single time. This chain connects TRBV18 to TRBJ1-4; D not resolved. Germline V CDR1 and CDR2: KGHSH, LQKENI. This CDR3 has 15 amino acids. Deletions cut 2 bases from V and 5 bases from J, with 12 bases between. The CDR3 here is CASSPAERVNEKLFF. The CDR3 DNA sequence: TGTGCCAGCTCACCAGCGGAGAGGGTAAATGAAAAACTGTTTTTT. The entire variable domain, with the rest obtained from reference TRBV18 and TRBJ1-4, is as follows: NAGVMQNPRHLVRRRGQEARLRCSPMKGHSHVYWYRQLPEEGLKFMVYLQKENIIDESGMPKERFSAEFPKEGPSILRIQQVVRGDSAAYFCASSPAERVNEKLFFGSGTQLSVL.

V and J are TRBV7-6 and TRBJ1-3; D call uncertain. The V gene's germline CDR1 is SGHVS and CDR2 FNYEAQ. Trimming stripped 1 base from V and 0 bases from J, with 7 bases between. The CDR3 spans 15 residues. CDR3 sequence: CASSLGLSSGNTIYF. CDR3 coding DNA: TGTGCCAGCAGCTTAGGCCTTAGCTCTGGAAACACCATATATTTT.

The chain is built from TRBV3-1 (or the pseudogene TRBV3-2) and TRBJ2-7; D is uncertain. This CDR3 is built from 12 residues. Germline-derived CDR1 and CDR2 are LGHDT and YNNKEL (reference sequence). V shed 1 base and J shed 6 bases, with 7 bases lying between them. The CDR3 coding sequence is TGTGCCAGCAGCCAAGCGTCCCTCGAGCAGTACTTC. This translates into CASSQASLEQYF.

The chain is built from TRBV7-8 and TRBJ1-1; no clear D. Deletions cut 5 bases from V and 1 base from J, with 14 bases between. The CDR3 sequence is 15 residues long. Germline lookup yields CDR1 SGHVS and CDR2 FQNEAQ. The chain's CDR3 is CASSRPGAGNTEAFF. CDR3 coding DNA: TGTGCCAGCAGCCGCCCAGGTGCGGGGAACACTGAAGCTTTCTTT.

The rearrangement uses TRBV7-9 and TRBJ1-2, with 7 bases fitting TRBD1. This CDR3 has 17 amino acids. V gave up 3 bases and J gave up 4 bases; unmatched junction bases: 14. The germline gives CDR1 SEHNR, CDR2 FQNEAQ (reference sequence). The CDR3 DNA reads as TGTGCCAGCAGCTTGACGACAGGGACACCGGCGGGCTATGGCTACACCTTC. Translating it yields CASSLTTGTPAGYGYTF.

The rearrangement joins TRBV7-6 to TRBJ1-2, with a tentative D call TRBD1 (5 bases). V was clipped by 5 bases and J by 0 bases, with 16 bases between them. Looked up from germline, CDR1 is SGHVS and CDR2 is FNYEAQ. This CDR3 has 16 amino acids. CDR3 loop: CASSPRQTLANYGYTF. The CDR3 coding sequence is TGTGCCAGCAGCCCAAGACAGACATTAGCTAACTATGGCTACACCTTC.

For the CDR3, the DNA is TGTGCCAGCAGCGGGAACAGGGGCCCTCTTACTGAAGCTTTCTTT. The encoded protein is CASSGNRGPLTEAFF. This chain joins TRBV5-4 and TRBJ1-1; 7 nucleotides match TRBD1. CDR3 length: 15 residues. V gave up 4 bases and J gave up 5 bases; unmatched junction bases: 11. The V gene's germline CDR1 is SGHNT and CDR2 YYREEE (reference sequence).

The J gene is TRBJ2-2, the V gene TRBV23-1; 9 bases agree with TRBD1. TRBV23-1 is an open reading frame, and its role is uncertain. V was clipped by 0 bases and J by 7 bases; unmatched bases: 9. The CDR3 runs 17 residues. CDR3 nucleotide sequence: TGCGCCAGCAGTCAATCCGTCGGGACAGGGCCTAACGGGGAGCTGTTTTTT. This sequence encodes CASSQSVGTGPNGELFF.

Only one count was recorded for this clone. This sequence joins TRBV30 and TRBJ2-5, with D perhaps matching TRBD1 (6 bases). The CDR3 sequence is 12 residues long. Germline V CDR1 and CDR2: GTSNPN, SVGIG (reference sequence). Between the trimmed V and J ends, which lost 4 bases and 5 bases, there was a span of 11 bases. The CDR3 loop reads CAWTRGDETQYF. The CDR3 DNA is TGTGCCTGGACCAGGGGCGACGAGACCCAGTACTTC. Full variable domain (outside the CDR3, taken from reference TRBV30 and TRBJ2-5): SQTIHQWPATLVQPVGSPLSLECTVEGTSNPNLYWYRQAAGRGLQLLFYSVGIGQISSEVPQNLSASRPQDRQFILSSKKLLLSDSGFYLCAWTRGDETQYFGPGTRLLVL.

This clone was counted once. The gene calls are TRBV2 and TRBJ1-5, with a possible D match to TRBD1 (6 bases). The germline V and J ends were trimmed by 3 bases and 0 bases, with 24 bases remaining between them. The CDR3 extends over 20 amino acids. Germline V gene lookup returns CDR1 SNHLY and CDR2 FYNNEI. CDR3: CASSERRNYRVPTSNQPQHF. Here the CDR3 DNA reads TGTGCCAGCAGTGAGAGAAGAAATTACAGGGTCCCTACTAGCAATCAGCCCCAGCATTTT.

This sequence joins TRBV12-5 and TRBJ2-3; D may be TRBD2 (5 bases). Germline V gene sequence: CDR1 LGHNT, CDR2 FRNRAP. The CDR3 runs 16 residues. V gave up 0 bases and J gave up 1 base, with 11 bases separating them. CDR3 sequence: CASGLVRAGGTDTQYF. CDR3 nucleotides: TGTGCTAGTGGTTTGGTACGCGCGGGTGGCACAGATACGCAGTATTTT.

The J gene is TRBJ2-7, the V gene TRBV6-5; 10 positions agree with TRBD1. Germline lookup yields CDR1 MNHEY and CDR2 SVGAGI. Trimming took 6 bases from V and 6 from J; bases not matched to a gene: 11. CDR3 length: 15 amino acids. DNA of the CDR3: TGTGCCAGCAGCTACCTGGGGACAGGGGACTCCGAGCAGTACTTC. This codes for CASSYLGTGDSEQYF.

As concerns this clone: At one end, the junction sequence differs from germline, possibly due to a read error. CDR3 sequence (DNA): TGCAGCGTTGAATGGCACAGGGGAGGTGGCTGCACCTTC. It yields the protein CSVEWHRGGGCTF. The chain links TRBV29-1 to TRBJ1-2, with TRBD1 matching 7 bases. CDR1 SQVTM and CDR2 ANQGSEA come from the germline V gene. The CDR3 runs 13 residues.

V usage is TRBV30 and J usage is TRBJ2-5; TRBD2 agrees at 13 bases. This CDR3 has 15 amino acids. Germline-derived CDR1 and CDR2 are GTSNPN and SVGIG (reference sequence). With 1 base clipped from V and 4 bases from J, the junction kept 3 bases outside the gene matches. CDR3 region: CAWSETSGGRETQYF. The CDR3 coding sequence is TGTGCCTGGAGTGAGACTAGCGGGGGGCGAGAGACCCAGTACTTC.

The gene calls are TRBV29-1 and TRBJ2-3, with D possibly matching TRBD1 (5 bases). From germline, CDR1 is SQVTM and CDR2 ANQGSEA. The V and J ends lost 7 bases and 2 bases respectively, with 13 bases between them. CDR3 length: 13 amino acids. The CDR3 reads CSDRTGVTDTQYF. CDR3 nucleotide sequence: TGCAGCGACAGGACGGGCGTCACAGATACGCAGTATTTT.

J is TRBJ2-2 and V is TRBV6-5; 7 bases map to TRBD1. Trimming at V came to 4 bases and at J to 1 base, leaving 3 bases not matched to a gene. Germline V lookup: CDR1 MNHEY, CDR2 SVGAGI. There are 15 residues in the CDR3. The CDR3 nucleotides are TGTGCCAGCAGTTCCTGGACAGGGAACACCGGGGAGCTGTTTTTT. Translated: CASSSWTGNTGELFF.

The gene calls are TRBV7-9 and TRBJ1-1, with a tentative D call TRBD1 (5 bases). CDR3 length: 14 residues. The V and J ends lost 6 bases and 2 bases respectively, with 13 bases between them. The germline V gene has CDR1 SEHNR and CDR2 FQNEAQ (reference sequence). The CDR3 is CASRRGGSNTEAFF. The CDR3 coding sequence is TGTGCCAGCAGGCGGGGGGGATCCAACACTGAAGCTTTCTTT.

V and J are TRBV9 and TRBJ1-3; D remains unclear. The CDR3 contains 15 residues. Per germline, CDR1 SGDLS and CDR2 YYNGEE. The ends were cut back, 4 bases at V and 0 bases at J, with 11 bases in the middle. The CDR3 loop reads CASSPPVLSGNTIYF. The CDR3 coding sequence is TGTGCCAGCAGCCCACCGGTCCTCTCTGGAAACACCATATATTTT.

The rearrangement uses TRBV5-1 and TRBJ1-1, with D unclear. V lost 4 bases, J lost 2 bases, and 6 bases lay in between. The V gene's germline CDR1 is SGHRS and CDR2 YFSETQ. The CDR3 has 12 residues. CDR3 nucleotides: TGCGCCAGCAGCGTTACAAACACTGAAGCTTTCTTT. Its translation is CASSVTNTEAFF.

The chain joins TRBV24-1 to TRBJ2-2, with TRBD1 as a possible D gene (5 bases). Germline V gene lookup returns CDR1 KGHDR and CDR2 SFDVKD. V was pared by 4 bases and J by 9 bases, with 14 bases between. There are 14 residues in the CDR3. The CDR3 nucleotides are TGTGCCACCAGTGACCCCTACACAGGCAGGGAGCTGTTTTTT. Its protein product is CATSDPYTGRELFF.

This clone was found a few times. This chain connects TRBV28 to TRBJ2-7; D is possibly TRBD1 (6 bases). V lost 7 bases to trimming and J lost 3 bases, with 10 bases between them. The CDR3 totals 12 residues. The germline CDR1 and CDR2 sequences are MDHEN and SYDVKM. The CDR3 coding sequence is TGTGCCAGCATTCTAGGGGGCTACGAGCAGTACTTC. Its protein product is CASILGGYEQYF.

The chain uses TRBV5-6 and TRBJ2-1; D call uncertain. This CDR3 has 17 residues. With 4 bases removed from V and 0 bases from J, the gap between germline ends came to 17 bases. Germline lookup yields CDR1 SGHDT and CDR2 YYEEEE. CDR3 coding DNA: TGTGCCAGCAGCCAAGGTCCTGGTCCTAGCTCCTACAATGAGCAGTTCTTC. It specifies CASSQGPGPSSYNEQFF.

The V and J genes are TRBV3-1 (or the pseudogene TRBV3-2) and TRBJ1-6, with TRBD1 matching over 11 bases. Germline V CDR1 and CDR2: LGHDT, YNNKEL (reference sequence). The CDR3 loop spans 15 amino acids. The junction had 3 bases not matched to a gene; V was cut back by 2 bases and J by 9 bases. The CDR3 bases are TGTGCCAGCAGCCAAATAGGGACAGGGGGTTCACCCCTCCACTTT. This sequence encodes CASSQIGTGGSPLHF.

This chain connects TRBV19 to TRBJ1-1; D perhaps matches TRBD1 (6 bases). Between the trimmed V and J ends, which lost 10 bases and 1 base, there was a span of 19 bases. The CDR3 extends over 15 amino acids. CDR1 is LNHDA, CDR2 SQIVND, per germline (reference sequence). CDR3 sequence: CATFGRGESNTEAFF. CDR3 nucleotide sequence: TGTGCCACCTTCGGGAGGGGGGAATCGAACACTGAAGCTTTCTTT.

Written as DNA, the CDR3 is TGTGCCAGCGGCAAAGGTGGCGGGTCCTACGAGCAGTACTTC. Encoded protein: CASGKGGGSYEQYF. This chain links TRBV6-5 with TRBJ2-7; a possible D gene is TRBD2 (5 bases). CDR1 is MNHEY and CDR2 is SVGAGI in the germline V gene. V dropped 8 bases and J dropped 1 base, with 15 bases sitting between them. The CDR3 consists of 14 residues.

V gene TRBV29-1 combines with J gene TRBJ2-7; D unresolved. This CDR3 is 12 amino acids long. The ends were cut back, 3 bases at V and 2 bases at J, with 8 bases in the middle. CDR1 is SQVTM, CDR2 ANQGSEA, per germline. The CDR3 DNA is TGCAGCGTTGAGAACAATCCCTACGAGCAGTACTTC. Its protein is CSVENNPYEQYF.

The chain uses TRBV10-2 and TRBJ1-6, with 7 positions matching TRBD1. The trim removed 7 bases at V and 7 bases at J, leaving 1 base unmatched. The CDR3 loop spans 12 amino acids. Looked up from germline, CDR1 is WSHSY and CDR2 is SAAADI. CDR3 in amino acids: CASKTGNSPLHF. DNA of the CDR3: TGCGCCAGCAAGACAGGGAATTCACCCCTCCACTTT.